This TCR beta chain is drawn from a study of shared clonotypes between healthy human individuals. The germline V gene has CDR1 SGHVS and CDR2 FQNEAQ. V dropped 10 bases and J dropped 1 base, with 11 bases sitting between them. This CDR3 has 12 residues. Concerning this clone itself: Its antigen is currently unknown.

As processed by the authors: Junction-only immunoSEQ data arrived without quality scores, meaning filtering differed. TCRdb keeps only in-frame clones here, not all; method: immunoSEQ multiplex PCR. That table supplies the V and J calls and clone size; D and trimming were determined from the DNA. The data hold over a million clones, with around 74% observed a single time. General study points: The diversity represented, both genetic and in exposure history, was limited by few donors.

This TCR was sampled from a man between 18 and 35 years old in good health. The sample consisted of memory CD4+ T cells sorted from blood. Subset here: CD45RA-negative fraction. The chain uses TRBV7-8 and TRBJ2-7, with D unresolved. The CDR3 sequence is CATQTLSYEQYF. CDR3 DNA sequence: TGTGCCACCCAGACACTTTCCTACGAGCAGTACTTC.